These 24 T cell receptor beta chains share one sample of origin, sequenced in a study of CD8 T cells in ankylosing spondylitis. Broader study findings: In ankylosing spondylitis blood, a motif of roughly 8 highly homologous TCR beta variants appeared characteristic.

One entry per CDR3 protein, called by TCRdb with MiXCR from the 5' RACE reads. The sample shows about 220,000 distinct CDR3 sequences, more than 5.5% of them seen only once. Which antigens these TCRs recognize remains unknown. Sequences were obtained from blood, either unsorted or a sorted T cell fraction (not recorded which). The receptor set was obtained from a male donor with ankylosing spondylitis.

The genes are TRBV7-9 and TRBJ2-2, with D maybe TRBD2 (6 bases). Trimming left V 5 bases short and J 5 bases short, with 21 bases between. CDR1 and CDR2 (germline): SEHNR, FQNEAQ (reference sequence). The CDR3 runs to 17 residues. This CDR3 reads CASSITDYLRETGELFF. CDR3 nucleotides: TGTGCCAGCAGCATCACGGACTATTTGAGGGAGACCGGGGAGCTGTTTTTT.

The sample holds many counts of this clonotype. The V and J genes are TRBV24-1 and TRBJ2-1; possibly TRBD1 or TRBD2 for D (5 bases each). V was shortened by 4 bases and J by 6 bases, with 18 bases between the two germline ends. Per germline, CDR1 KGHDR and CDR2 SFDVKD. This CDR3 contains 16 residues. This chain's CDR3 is CATSEPRDGISNEQFF. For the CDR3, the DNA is TGTGCCACCAGTGAACCTAGGGACGGCATTAGCAATGAGCAGTTCTTC.

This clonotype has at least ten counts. Written as DNA, the CDR3 is TGTGCCAGCAGTGAAGGGAAGGGACTAGCGGGCTGGAGCTCCTACAATGAGCAGTTCTTC. Protein product: CASSEGKGLAGWSSYNEQFF. The rearrangement links TRBV2 to TRBJ2-1; 12 bases match TRBD2. V lost 1 base, J lost 0 bases, and 10 bases stayed unmatched. Germline CDR1 is SNHLY and CDR2 is FYNNEI. The CDR3 loop spans 20 amino acids.

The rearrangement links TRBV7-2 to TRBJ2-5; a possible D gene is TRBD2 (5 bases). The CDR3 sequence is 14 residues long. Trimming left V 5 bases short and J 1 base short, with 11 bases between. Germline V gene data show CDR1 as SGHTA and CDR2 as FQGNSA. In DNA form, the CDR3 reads TGTGCCAGCAGCCCGATCGGGGTCCAAGAGACCCAGTACTTC. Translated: CASSPIGVQETQYF.

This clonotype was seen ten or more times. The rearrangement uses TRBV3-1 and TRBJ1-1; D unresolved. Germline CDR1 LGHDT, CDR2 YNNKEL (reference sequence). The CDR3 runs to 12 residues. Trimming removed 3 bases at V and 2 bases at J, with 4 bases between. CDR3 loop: CASSQYNTEAFF. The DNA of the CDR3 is TGTGCCAGCAGCCAGTATAACACTGAAGCTTTCTTT.

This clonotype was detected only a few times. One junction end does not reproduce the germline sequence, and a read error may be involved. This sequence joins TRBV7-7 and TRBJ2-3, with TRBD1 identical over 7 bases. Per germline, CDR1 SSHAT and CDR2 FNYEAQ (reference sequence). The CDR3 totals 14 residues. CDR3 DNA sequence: TGTGCTAGCAGCACAGGACAGGGCACAGATACGCAGTATTTT. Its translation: CASSTGQGTDTQYF.

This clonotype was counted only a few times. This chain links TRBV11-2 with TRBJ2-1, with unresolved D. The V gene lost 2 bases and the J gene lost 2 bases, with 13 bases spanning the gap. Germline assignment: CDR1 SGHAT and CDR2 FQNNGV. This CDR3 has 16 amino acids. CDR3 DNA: TGTGCCAGCAGCTTAAATCTAATCCACCCCTACAATGAGCAGTTCTTC. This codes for CASSLNLIHPYNEQFF.

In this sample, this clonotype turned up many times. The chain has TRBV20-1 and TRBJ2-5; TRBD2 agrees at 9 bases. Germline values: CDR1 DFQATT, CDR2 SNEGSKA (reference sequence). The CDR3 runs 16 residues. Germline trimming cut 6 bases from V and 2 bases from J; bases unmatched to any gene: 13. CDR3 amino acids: CSAKAGSSGTQETQYF. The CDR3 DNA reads TGCAGTGCCAAGGCGGGGTCTAGCGGGACTCAAGAGACCCAGTACTTC.

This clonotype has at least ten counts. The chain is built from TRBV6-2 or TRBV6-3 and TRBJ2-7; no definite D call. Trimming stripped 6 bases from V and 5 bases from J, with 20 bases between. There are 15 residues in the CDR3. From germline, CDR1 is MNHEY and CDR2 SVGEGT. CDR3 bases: TGTGCCAGCAGGGACGCCCTGTACCTAAGCCACGAGCAGTACTTC. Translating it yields CASRDALYLSHEQYF.

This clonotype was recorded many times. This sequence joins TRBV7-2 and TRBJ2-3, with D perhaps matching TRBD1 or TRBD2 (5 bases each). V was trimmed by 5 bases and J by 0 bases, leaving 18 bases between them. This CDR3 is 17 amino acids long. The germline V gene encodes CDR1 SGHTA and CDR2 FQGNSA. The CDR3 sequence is CASSRTVGTLSTDTQYF. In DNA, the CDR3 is TGTGCCAGCAGCCGAACGGTTGGGACGCTTAGCACAGATACGCAGTATTTT.

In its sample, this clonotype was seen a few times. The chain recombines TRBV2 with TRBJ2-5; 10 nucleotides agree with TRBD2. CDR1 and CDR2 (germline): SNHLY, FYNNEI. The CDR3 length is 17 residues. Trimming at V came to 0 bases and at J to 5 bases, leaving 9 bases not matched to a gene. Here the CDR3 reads CASSEASRLAGFETQYF. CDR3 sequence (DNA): TGTGCCAGCAGTGAAGCGTCCAGACTAGCGGGCTTTGAGACCCAGTACTTC.

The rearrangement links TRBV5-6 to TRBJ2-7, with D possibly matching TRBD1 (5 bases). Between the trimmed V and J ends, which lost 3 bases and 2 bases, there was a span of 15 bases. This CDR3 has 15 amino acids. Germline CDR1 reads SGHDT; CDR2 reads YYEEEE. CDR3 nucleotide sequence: TGTGCCAGCAGCTCAGCACAGGAGTCCACCTACGAGCAGTACTTC. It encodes CASSSAQESTYEQYF.

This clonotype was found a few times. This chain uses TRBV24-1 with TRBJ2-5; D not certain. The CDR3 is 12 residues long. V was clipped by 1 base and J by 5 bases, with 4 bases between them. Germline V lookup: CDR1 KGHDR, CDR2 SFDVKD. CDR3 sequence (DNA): TGTGCCACCAGTGATTTATGGGAGACCCAGTACTTC. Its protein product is CATSDLWETQYF.

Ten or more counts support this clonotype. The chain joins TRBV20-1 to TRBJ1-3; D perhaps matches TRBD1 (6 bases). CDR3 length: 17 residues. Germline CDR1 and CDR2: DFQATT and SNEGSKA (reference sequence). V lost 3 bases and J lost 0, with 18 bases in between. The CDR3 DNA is TGCAGTGCTAGGGCAATCCTGACAGGACCCTCTGGAAACACCATATATTTT. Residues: CSARAILTGPSGNTIYF.

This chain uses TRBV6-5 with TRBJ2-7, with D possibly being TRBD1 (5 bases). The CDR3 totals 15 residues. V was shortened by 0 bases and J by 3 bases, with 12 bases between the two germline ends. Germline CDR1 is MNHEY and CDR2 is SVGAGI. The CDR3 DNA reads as TGTGCCAGCAGTTACTCGAATCCGACAGACTACGAGCAGTACTTC. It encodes CASSYSNPTDYEQYF.

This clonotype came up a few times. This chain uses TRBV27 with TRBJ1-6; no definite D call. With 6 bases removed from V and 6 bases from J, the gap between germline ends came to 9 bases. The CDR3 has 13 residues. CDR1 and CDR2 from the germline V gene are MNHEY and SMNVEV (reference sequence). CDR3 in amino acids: CASRPRVNSPLHF. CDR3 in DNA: TGTGCCAGCAGACCTAGGGTTAATTCACCCCTCCACTTT.

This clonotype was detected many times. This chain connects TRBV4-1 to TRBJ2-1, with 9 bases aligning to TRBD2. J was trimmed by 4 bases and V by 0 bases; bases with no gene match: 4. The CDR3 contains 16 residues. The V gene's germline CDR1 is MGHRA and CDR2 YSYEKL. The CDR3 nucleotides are TGCGCCAGCAGCCAAGATTCTAGCGGGACATACAATGAGCAGTTCTTC. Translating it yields CASSQDSSGTYNEQFF.

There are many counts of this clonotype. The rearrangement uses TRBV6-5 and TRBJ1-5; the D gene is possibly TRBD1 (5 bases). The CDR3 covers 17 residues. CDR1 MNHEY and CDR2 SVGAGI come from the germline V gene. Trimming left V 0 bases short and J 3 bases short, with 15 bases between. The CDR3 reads CASSYSASGAINQPQHF. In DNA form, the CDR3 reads TGTGCCAGCAGTTACTCGGCTTCCGGGGCTATCAATCAGCCCCAGCATTTT.

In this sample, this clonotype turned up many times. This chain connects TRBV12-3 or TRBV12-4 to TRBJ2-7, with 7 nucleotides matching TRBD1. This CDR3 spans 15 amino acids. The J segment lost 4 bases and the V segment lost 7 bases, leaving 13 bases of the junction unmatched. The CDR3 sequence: CASTNQIGQVYEQYF. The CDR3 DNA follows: TGTGCCAGCACCAACCAAATCGGACAGGTTTACGAGCAGTACTTC.

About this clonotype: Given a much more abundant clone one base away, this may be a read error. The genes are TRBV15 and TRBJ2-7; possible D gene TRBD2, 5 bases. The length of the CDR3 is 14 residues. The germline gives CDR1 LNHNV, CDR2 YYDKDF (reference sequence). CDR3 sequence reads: CATSTGNPSHEQYF. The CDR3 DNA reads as TGTGCCACCAGCACGGGGAACCCCTCCCACGAGCAGTACTTC.

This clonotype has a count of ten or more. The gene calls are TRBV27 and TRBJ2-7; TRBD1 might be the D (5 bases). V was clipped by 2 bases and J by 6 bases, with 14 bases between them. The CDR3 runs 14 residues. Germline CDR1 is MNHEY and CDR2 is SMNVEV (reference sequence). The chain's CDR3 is CASSLVGARPEQYF. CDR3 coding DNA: TGTGCCAGCAGTTTAGTTGGGGCCCGTCCCGAGCAGTACTTC.

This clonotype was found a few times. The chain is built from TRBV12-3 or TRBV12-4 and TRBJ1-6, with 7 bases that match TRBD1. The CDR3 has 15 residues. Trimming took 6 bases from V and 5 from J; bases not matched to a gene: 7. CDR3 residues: CASRMTGKDNSPLHF. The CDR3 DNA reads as TGTGCCAGCAGAATGACAGGGAAGGATAATTCACCCCTCCACTTT.

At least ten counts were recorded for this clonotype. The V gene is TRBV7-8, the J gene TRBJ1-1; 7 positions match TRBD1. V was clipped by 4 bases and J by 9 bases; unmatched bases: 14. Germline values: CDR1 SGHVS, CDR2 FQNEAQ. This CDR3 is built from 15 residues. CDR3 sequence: CASSSFATRQGKAFF. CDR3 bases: TGTGCCAGCAGCTCCTTTGCAACCCGACAGGGAAAAGCTTTCTTT.

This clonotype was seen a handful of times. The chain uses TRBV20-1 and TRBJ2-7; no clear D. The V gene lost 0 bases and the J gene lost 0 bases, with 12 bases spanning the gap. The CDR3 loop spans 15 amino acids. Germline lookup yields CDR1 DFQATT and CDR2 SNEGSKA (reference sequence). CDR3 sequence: CSARDGLGSSYEQYF. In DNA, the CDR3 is TGCAGTGCTAGAGATGGGCTGGGAAGCTCCTACGAGCAGTACTTC.